This section outlines one T cell receptor (beta chain) sequence together with its context. Its target is unknown. These data belong to a study of T-cell memory formation after mild COVID-19. TCRdb itself ran the 5' RACE reads through MiXCR, one entry per CDR3 protein. The sample carries around 300,000 distinct CDR3 sequences, 13% recorded once. Findings and limits, study-wide: The study found balanced CD4/CD8 in clones contracting day 15 to 85 and a CD4+ lean in later expanders. Most CD4+ clones that shrank were in CM and EM, while CD8+ ones turned up in EMRA. Several responding clones turned up in pre-infection memory, indicating that cross-reactive memory may have taken part.

The germline V gene has CDR1 SGHTA and CDR2 FQGNSA. The CDR3 extends over 15 amino acids. The V and J ends lost 2 bases and 1 base respectively, with 11 bases between them. The sequenced material came from PBMCs or a T cell subset sorted from them (not recorded which). The chain recombines TRBV7-2 with TRBJ1-1; perhaps TRBD1 as D (5 bases). This receptor was identified in a man between 18 and 35 years old who had mild COVID-19 (a few samples of this study predate the infection). Cell type and time point are not known. The chain's CDR3 is CASSLYLRGNTEAFF. The CDR3 bases are TGTGCCAGCAGCTTATACTTAAGGGGGAACACTGAAGCTTTCTTT.